This paragraph covers one TCR beta chain sequence. The antigen remains unidentified. The CDR3 has 14 amino acids. Germline CDR1 reads LNHDA; CDR2 reads SQIVND (reference sequence). With 8 bases clipped from V and 1 base from J, the junction kept 5 bases outside the gene matches. Time point denoted: 2014-2015 season, pre-vaccination. Clones were read by immunoSEQ multiplex PCR, and TCRdb kept only the in-frame ones, dropping some. The repertoire has 6,500 to 10,000 clones, roughly 82% of them found once; the top ten carry 0.9% to 1.2%. The source of the sample is a study of follicular helper T cells after annual influenza vaccination. Study-wide background: Some donors were sampled over the 2013-2014, 2014-2015 and 2015-2016 vaccinations.

General study points: Yearly vaccinations repeatedly recalled conserved clonotypes in ICOS+CD38+ cTfh. Day 7 ICOS+CD38+ clones were most often found later in ICOS-CD38- cTfh cells.

This clonotype originated in an adult who received the influenza vaccine. The V and J genes are TRBV19 and TRBJ2-5, with 9 bases that match TRBD1. The material was CXCR5+ CD38- circulating T follicular helper cells from blood, obtained on the day of influenza vaccination. Subset meaning: circulating Tfh, non-naive CD4+CXCR5+PD-1+ (ICOS+CD38+ or ICOS-CD38-). The CDR3 coding sequence is TGTGCCAGTGGGACAGGGCGATTCCAAGAGACCCAGTACTTC. It translates to CASGTGRFQETQYF. The variable domain in full, with the rest retrieved from reference TRBV19 and TRBJ2-5, is DGGITQSPKYLFRKEGQNVTLSCEQNLNHDAMYWYRQDPGQGLRLIYYSQIVNDFQKGDIAEGYSVSREKKESFPLTVTSAQKNPTAFYLCASGTGRFQETQYFGPGTRLLVL.